Listed here are 32 T cell receptor beta chains from one sample, sequenced in a study of blood T cell repertoires in COVID-19. Some clones are missing from TCRdb's copy, which holds only in-frame ones; the method was immunoSEQ multiplex PCR. The sample consists of under 200,000 clones, approximately 81% of them appearing once. The source material was peripheral blood. These receptors originate from a woman of 80 years or more with acute or convalescent COVID-19.

This clone was detected a few times. The rearrangement uses TRBV15 and TRBJ1-3; D call uncertain. Deletions cut 4 bases from V and 4 bases from J, with 11 bases between. Germline V gene lookup returns CDR1 LNHNV and CDR2 YYDKDF (reference sequence). CDR3 length equals 14 residues. CDR3 residues: CATSTVGGGNTIYF. CDR3 nucleotide sequence: TGTGCCACCAGCACAGTGGGAGGGGGAAACACCATATATTTT.

The J gene is TRBJ1-6, the V gene TRBV2, with D possibly TRBD1 on 5 matching bases. Germline V lookup: CDR1 SNHLY, CDR2 FYNNEI. Trimming shortened V by 5 bases and J by 10 bases, and 9 bases separated the two germline ends. This CDR3 is built from 12 residues. DNA of the CDR3: TGTGCCAGCAGTTCAGGGAACTCACCCCTCCACTTT. Protein: CASSSGNSPLHF.

Concerning this clone itself: At one end the junction does not follow the germline gene, possibly because of a read error. The V gene is TRBV6-2 or TRBV6-3, the J gene TRBJ2-7, with 7 bases matching TRBD1. From germline, CDR1 is MNHEY and CDR2 SVGEGT. This CDR3 has 13 residues. CDR3 nucleotide sequence: TGTGCCAGCAGCCAGCCTGGACAGGATCCAGCCGACTTC. Its translation: CASSQPGQDPADF.

This chain uses TRBV7-2 with TRBJ2-3, with TRBD2 matching over 10 bases. Germline V gene sequence: CDR1 SGHTA, CDR2 FQGNSA. J was trimmed by 1 base and V by 0 bases; bases with no gene match: 4. The CDR3 is made up of 17 amino acids. The CDR3 protein is CASSLAPSGSGTDTQYF. The DNA of the CDR3 is TGTGCCAGCAGCTTAGCGCCTAGCGGGAGTGGCACAGATACGCAGTATTTT.

The V gene is TRBV28, the J gene TRBJ2-1, with a tentative D call TRBD2 (6 bases). Trimming stripped 4 bases from V and 0 bases from J, with 13 bases between. The V gene's germline CDR1 is MDHEN and CDR2 SYDVKM. CDR3 size: 16 residues. The CDR3 bases are TGTGCCAGCAGTTCTCTAGCGCCTAGCTCCTACAATGAGCAGTTCTTC. Translated, it gives CASSSLAPSSYNEQFF.

The chain joins TRBV5-1 to TRBJ1-1; D unclear. The CDR3 has 11 residues. The germline V gene has CDR1 SGHRS and CDR2 YFSETQ. V shed 7 bases and J shed 2 bases, with 6 bases lying between them. For the CDR3, the DNA is TGCGCCAGCGCAGGAAACACTGAAGCTTTCTTT. Protein sequence: CASAGNTEAFF. The entire variable domain, with the rest obtained from reference TRBV5-1 and TRBJ1-1, is as follows: KAGVTQTPRYLIKTRGQQVTLSCSPISGHRSVSWYQQTPGQGLQFLFEYFSETQRNKGNFPGRFSGRQFSNSRSEMNVSTLELGDSALYLCASAGNTEAFFGQGTRLTVV.

The chain recombines TRBV2 with TRBJ1-3; D is unclear. The CDR3 is 15 residues long. Germline V CDR1 and CDR2: SNHLY, FYNNEI. V lost 4 bases to trimming and J lost 3 bases, with 13 bases between them. CDR3 residues: CASSVSRGIGNTIYF. The CDR3 coding sequence is TGTGCCAGCAGTGTGTCTCGGGGAATTGGAAACACCATATATTTT.

This CDR3 reads CASMVRGLLDTQYF. CDR3 DNA sequence: TGTGCCAGCATGGTCAGGGGGCTGTTGGATACGCAGTATTTT. This rearrangement joins TRBV7-8 to TRBJ2-3; TRBD1 agrees at 8 bases. The germline V gene has CDR1 SGHVS and CDR2 FQNEAQ. V shed 7 bases, J shed 6 bases, and the junction held 9 bases outside the gene matches. The CDR3 runs to 14 residues.

DNA of the CDR3: TGTGCCAGCAGCTTAAAGTGGGAGAGCTATGGCTACACCTTC. The encoded protein is CASSLKWESYGYTF. This chain uses TRBV13 with TRBJ1-2; D unclear. Trimming took 2 bases from V and 4 from J, leaving 11 bases between them. Germline V gives CDR1 PRHDT, CDR2 FYEKMQ (reference sequence). The CDR3 spans 14 residues.

The gene calls are TRBV18 and TRBJ1-2; D is ambiguous. Germline-derived CDR1 and CDR2 are KGHSH and LQKENI. The ends were cut back, 4 bases at V and 4 bases at J, with 13 bases in the middle. The CDR3 runs 14 residues. The CDR3 region is CASSLRAEVYGYTF. CDR3 nucleotide sequence: TGTGCCAGCTCACTCCGAGCGGAGGTCTATGGCTACACCTTC.

The V and J genes are TRBV7-2 and TRBJ2-3; D is ambiguous. The CDR3 is made up of 15 amino acids. V lost 1 base to trimming and J lost 3 bases, with 11 bases between them. Per the germline V gene, CDR1 is SGHTA and CDR2 is FQGNSA. The CDR3 spells CASSLVSVRTDTQYF. The DNA of the CDR3 is TGTGCCAGCAGCTTAGTATCGGTCCGGACAGATACGCAGTATTTT.

The rearrangement joins TRBV4-3 to TRBJ2-7; 7 bases map to TRBD1. Germline V gene lookup returns CDR1 LGHNA and CDR2 YSLEER. The CDR3 loop spans 13 amino acids. After removal of 0 bases from V and 12 bases from J, the junction contained 8 bases not matched to a gene. The CDR3 DNA follows: TGCGCCAGCAGCCAAGATTTGAGGGGGCAACGGTACTTC. Protein product: CASSQDLRGQRYF.

This rearrangement joins TRBV19 to TRBJ2-7; 7 bases align to TRBD1. Germline V lookup: CDR1 LNHDA, CDR2 SQIVND (reference sequence). CDR3 length: 15 amino acids. The junction had 8 bases not matched to a gene; V was cut back by 6 bases and J by 0 bases. CDR3: CASSLGQAVSYEQYF. The CDR3 DNA follows: TGTGCCAGTAGCTTAGGACAGGCCGTCTCCTACGAGCAGTACTTC.

The V call is TRBV6-5, the J call TRBJ2-7, with unresolved D. The germline V and J ends were trimmed by 0 bases and 4 bases, with 7 bases remaining between them. Germline CDR1 reads MNHEY; CDR2 reads SVGAGI. The CDR3 loop spans 13 amino acids. The CDR3 is CASSYSRYYEQYF. CDR3 nucleotide sequence: TGTGCCAGCAGTTACTCGCGCTATTACGAGCAGTACTTC.

The chain recombines TRBV19 with TRBJ2-3, with unresolved D. Germline V lookup: CDR1 LNHDA, CDR2 SQIVND (reference sequence). This CDR3 is built from 12 residues. Trimming cost V 4 bases and J 5 bases, with 7 bases left between them. The CDR3 DNA sequence: TGTGCCAGTAGTAAGCGAGAAGATACGCAGTATTTT. It yields the protein CASSKREDTQYF.

The chain has TRBV18 and TRBJ1-5; tentatively, D is TRBD1 (5 bases). The CDR3 is 13 amino acids. CDR1 KGHSH and CDR2 LQKENI come from the germline V gene. V dropped 0 bases and J dropped 8 bases, with 8 bases sitting between them. This CDR3 is CASSPPGGEPQHF. DNA for the CDR3: TGTGCCAGCTCACCACCGGGAGGGGAGCCCCAGCATTTT. The whole variable domain, remainder taken from reference TRBV18 and TRBJ1-5, is NAGVMQNPRHLVRRRGQEARLRCSPMKGHSHVYWYRQLPEEGLKFMVYLQKENIIDESGMPKERFSAEFPKEGPSILRIQQVVRGDSAAYFCASSPPGGEPQHFGDGTRLSIL.

V is TRBV7-2 and J is TRBJ1-2, with D perhaps matching TRBD1 (6 bases). V was clipped by 4 bases and J by 3 bases, with 12 bases between them. The CDR3 has 14 amino acids. Germline-derived CDR1 and CDR2 are SGHTA and FQGNSA. The chain's CDR3 is CASSSEAGDYGYTF. The DNA for the CDR3 is TGTGCCAGCAGCTCAGAGGCAGGGGACTATGGCTACACCTTC.

The V call is TRBV10-1, the J call TRBJ1-4; 8 nucleotides line up with TRBD1. Germline V gene sequence: CDR1 WNHNN, CDR2 SYGVQD (reference sequence). V shed 4 bases, J shed 8 bases, and the junction held 9 bases outside the gene matches. This CDR3 region has 15 residues. The CDR3 nucleotides read TGCGCCAGCAGTGTCAGGACAGGGTGGCGAGAAAAACTGTTTTTT. It yields the protein CASSVRTGWREKLFF.

The J gene is TRBJ1-2, the V gene TRBV18, with D possibly TRBD1 on 6 matching bases. This CDR3 spans 15 amino acids. Trimming left V 6 bases short and J 4 bases short, with 18 bases between. From germline, CDR1 is KGHSH and CDR2 LQKENI. The CDR3 is CASSFVPRDTYGYTF. CDR3 in DNA: TGTGCCAGCTCGTTCGTACCCCGGGACACCTATGGCTACACCTTC.

CDR3 sequence: CASSLTGGYGYTF. The CDR3 nucleotides read TGTGCCAGCAGTCTCACAGGGGGCTATGGCTACACCTTC. The J gene is TRBJ1-2, the V gene TRBV12-3 or TRBV12-4; TRBD1 agrees at 8 bases. Trimming cost V 5 bases and J 4 bases; bases outside gene matches: 3. The CDR3 runs 13 residues.

The V call is TRBV29-1, the J call TRBJ1-1; D perhaps matches TRBD1 (6 bases). This CDR3 contains 12 residues. The germline V gene has CDR1 SQVTM and CDR2 ANQGSEA. Trimming removed 5 bases from V and 3 bases from J, with 10 bases in between. The CDR3: CSVSHRDTEAFF. In DNA, the CDR3 is TGCAGCGTTTCTCACAGGGACACTGAAGCTTTCTTT.

CDR3 nucleotides: TGTGCCAGCAGTTACTGGGGGGAGGGCTACGAGCAGTACTTC. The encoded protein is CASSYWGEGYEQYF. The chain has TRBV6-2 or TRBV6-3 and TRBJ2-7; 7 positions match TRBD2. The V gene end was trimmed by 1 base and the J gene end by 3 bases; junction bases not matched to a gene: 3. The germline V gene encodes CDR1 MNHEY and CDR2 SVGEGT. The CDR3 covers 14 residues.

The rearrangement links TRBV4-2 to TRBJ2-5; 10 bases are shared with TRBD1. With V trimmed by 2 bases and J by 3 bases, 3 bases remained unmatched. Germline-derived CDR1 and CDR2 are LGHNA and YNFKEQ. The CDR3 extends over 15 amino acids. The CDR3 reads CASSQPGTGEETQYF. CDR3 nucleotide sequence: TGTGCCAGCAGCCAACCCGGGACAGGGGAAGAGACCCAGTACTTC.

The chain employs TRBV11-2 and TRBJ2-5; possible D gene TRBD2, 6 bases. Germline values: CDR1 SGHAT, CDR2 FQNNGV. CDR3 size: 14 residues. V shed 1 base and J shed 2 bases, with 8 bases lying between them. For the CDR3, the DNA is TGTGCCAGCAGCTTAGGGGCGGGACAAGAGACCCAGTACTTC. Its translation is CASSLGAGQETQYF.

This clone has only one observation. This sequence joins TRBV5-6 and TRBJ2-7; D is perhaps TRBD1 (5 bases). Germline V gene sequence: CDR1 SGHDT, CDR2 YYEEEE. Between the trimmed V and J ends, which lost 4 bases and 0 bases, there was a span of 14 bases. The CDR3 extends over 15 amino acids. The CDR3 region is CASSPGLSGSYEQYF. CDR3 in DNA: TGTGCCAGCAGCCCAGGGTTATCTGGCTCCTACGAGCAGTACTTC.

Regarding this clone: Additional DNA sequences in this sample encode the identical CDR3. V and J are TRBV19 and TRBJ2-5; D not certain. CDR3 length: 11 amino acids. The germline V gene has CDR1 LNHDA and CDR2 SQIVND (reference sequence). The ends were cut back, 3 bases at V and 5 bases at J, with 4 bases in the middle. The CDR3 DNA reads as TGTGCCAGTAGTATCCGGGAGACCCAGTACTTC. The encoded protein is CASSIRETQYF.

The chain is built from TRBV11-3 and TRBJ2-4; a possible D gene is TRBD1 (5 bases). CDR3 length: 12 amino acids. Looked up from germline, CDR1 is SGHNT and CDR2 is YENEEA. The V and J ends lost 1 base and 9 bases respectively, with 7 bases between them. The CDR3 sequence: CASSLGGGIQYF. DNA of the CDR3: TGTGCCAGCAGCTTAGGGGGCGGCATTCAGTACTTC. The full variable domain, its missing parts supplied by reference TRBV11-3 and TRBJ2-4, is EAGVVQSPRYKIIEKKQPVAFWCNPISGHNTLYWYLQNLGQGPELLIRYENEEAVDDSQLPKDRFSAERLKGVDSTLKIQPAELGDSAVYLCASSLGGGIQYFGAGTRLSVL.

This clone was picked up one time. The J gene is TRBJ1-5, the V gene TRBV5-3, with 7 bases lining up with TRBD1. TRBV5-3 is recorded as an ORF, its role being uncertain. The CDR3 sequence is 18 residues long. J lost 6 bases, V lost 0 bases, and 15 bases had no gene match. The CDR3, as DNA: TGTGCCAGAAGCTTGGTGGCCCCGGGACAGTGCGCCGGTCAGCCCCAGCATTTT. Translation: CARSLVAPGQCAGQPQHF.

The chain links TRBV6-5 to TRBJ2-1; 7 bases agree with TRBD2. The CDR3 has 15 residues. Germline V lookup: CDR1 MNHEY, CDR2 SVGAGI. The V and J ends lost 6 bases and 0 bases, in that order; junction bases with no gene match: 5. This chain's CDR3 is CASRTGTNSYNEQFF. The CDR3 nucleotides read TGTGCCAGCAGGACCGGGACTAACTCCTACAATGAGCAGTTCTTC.

The chain couples TRBV20-1 to TRBJ2-7; no clear D gene. This CDR3 has 11 amino acids. V was clipped by 5 bases and J by 4 bases, with 9 bases between them. Per germline, CDR1 DFQATT and CDR2 SNEGSKA (reference sequence). CDR3 nucleotide sequence: TGCAGTGCTGCTGAGGATTACGAGCAGTACTTC. The encoded protein is CSAAEDYEQYF.

The V call is TRBV7-2, the J call TRBJ1-4, with D hard to call. Trimming removed 1 base from V and 0 bases from J, with 12 bases in between. The length of the CDR3 is 17 residues. CDR1 SGHTA and CDR2 FQGNSA come from the germline V gene. CDR3 sequence: CASSLDPVETTNEKLFF. In DNA form, the CDR3 reads TGTGCCAGCAGCTTAGATCCCGTCGAGACAACTAATGAAAAACTGTTTTTT.

This clone was observed a handful of times. The chain combines TRBV19 with TRBJ2-2; 7 bases line up with TRBD2. Germline V gene lookup returns CDR1 LNHDA and CDR2 SQIVND (reference sequence). V gave up 3 bases and J gave up 4 bases; unmatched junction bases: 8. There are 16 residues in the CDR3. The CDR3 spells CASSIRAGVGTGELFF. CDR3 nucleotides: TGTGCCAGTAGTATCAGGGCGGGAGTTGGCACCGGGGAGCTGTTTTTT.